This T cell receptor (beta chain) was observed in a study of blood T cell repertoires in COVID-19. Study-level information: Acute-phase and convalescent COVID-19 samples originated in the United States, Italy and Spain. PBMCs, B-cell-depleted T cells, or T cells provided the cDNA or gDNA that made up the material.

Generated by immunoSEQ multiplex PCR, the TCRdb table keeps only in-frame clones and is missing some. The table shows 50,000 to 65,000 clones, with approximately 85% occurring only once. The sample holds a few counts of this clone. Sequencing was performed on peripheral blood. The clonotype originates from a human donor in a cohort sampled during active COVID-19.

The CDR3 DNA reads as TGTGCTCTTGACTCTGATGGCACCGGGGAGCTGTTTTTT. It codes for CALDSDGTGELFF. The chain couples TRBV30 to TRBJ2-2; D ambiguous. Germline V lookup: CDR1 GTSNPN, CDR2 SVGIG (reference sequence). This CDR3 is built from 13 residues.